The rows below give T cell receptor beta chains drawn from one sample of a study of circulating and synovial CD4+ cells in juvenile arthritis. The table came from immunoSEQ multiplex PCR; TCRdb's copy has only in-frame clones and leaves some out. The sample records about 34,000 clones, around 95% being singletons. Material for sequencing was CD4+ T cells from blood. These TCRs come from a human donor with juvenile idiopathic arthritis. CDR3s include the opening cysteine and the closing phenylalanine or tryptophan. The D gene is left open where the match is weak. Rows may omit the clone size; those that give it use once, few, many or a size class.

J gene: TRBJ2-5
clone size: .
D gene: .
V gene: TRBV7-9
CDR3 protein: CASSSRGPGETQYF
CDR3 DNA: TGTGCCAGCAGCTCACGCGGCCCAGGGGAGACCCAGTACTTC

J gene: TRBJ1-6
clone size: once
D gene: .
V gene: TRBV6-5
CDR3 protein: CASKGQTNNSPLHF
CDR3 DNA: TGTGCCAGCAAAGGACAGACTAATAATTCCCCCCTCCACTTT

J gene: TRBJ2-1
clone size: once
D gene: .
V gene: TRBV7-3
CDR3 protein: CASSLLARGGNEQFF
CDR3 DNA: TGTGCCAGCAGCTTACTAGCACGAGGGGGCAATGAGCAGTTCTTC

J gene: TRBJ2-6
clone size: .
D gene: .
V gene: TRBV28
CDR3 protein: CASSLIPHSSGANVLTF
CDR3 DNA: TGTGCCAGCAGTTTGATCCCCCACAGCTCTGGGGCCAACGTCCTGACTTTC

J gene: TRBJ1-3
clone size: .
D gene: .
V gene: TRBV7-2
CDR3 protein: CASSASRGSGNTIYF
CDR3 DNA: TGTGCCAGCAGCGCGAGCAGGGGCTCTGGAAACACCATATATTTT

J gene: TRBJ1-5
clone size: .
D gene: .
V gene: TRBV6-1
CDR3 protein: CASSERRRGNQPQHF
CDR3 DNA: TGTGCCAGCAGTGAAAGGCGGAGGGGCAATCAGCCCCAGCATTTT

J gene: TRBJ1-3
clone size: few
D gene: .
V gene: TRBV10-2
CDR3 protein: CASSPQGNTIYF
CDR3 DNA: TGCGCCAGTTCCCCCCAGGGAAACACCATATATTTT

J gene: TRBJ2-7
clone size: .
D gene: .
V gene: TRBV23-1
CDR3 protein: CASSPGADSYEQYF
CDR3 DNA: TGCGCCAGCAGTCCGGGAGCGGACTCCTACGAGCAGTACTTC

J gene: TRBJ2-3
clone size: .
D gene: .
V gene: TRBV6-6
CDR3 protein: CASSYEAESTDTQYF
CDR3 DNA: TGTGCCAGCAGTTACGAGGCGGAATCCACAGATACGCAGTATTTT

J gene: TRBJ2-2
clone size: once
D gene: .
V gene: TRBV7-2
CDR3 protein: CASSGRRSRLINTGELFF
CDR3 DNA: TGTGCCAGCAGCGGAAGACGGTCTCGACTTATTAACACCGGGGAGCTGTTTTTT

J gene: TRBJ1-1
clone size: .
D gene: TRBD1
V gene: TRBV6-5
CDR3 protein: CASSSHRGYTEAFF
CDR3 DNA: TGTGCCAGCAGTTCCCACAGGGGCTACACTGAAGCTTTCTTT

J gene: TRBJ1-2
clone size: .
D gene: .
V gene: TRBV25-1
CDR3 protein: CASSEGQHRSDGYTF
CDR3 DNA: TGTGCCAGCAGTGAAGGACAGCACCGATCGGATGGCTACACCTTC

J gene: TRBJ1-6
clone size: once
D gene: .
V gene: TRBV6-1
CDR3 protein: CARQAYNSPLHF
CDR3 DNA: TGTGCCAGACAGGCCTATAATTCACCCCTCCACTTT

J gene: TRBJ2-1
clone size: .
D gene: TRBD2
V gene: TRBV5-4
CDR3 protein: CASSLDLREEVQFF
CDR3 DNA: TGTGCCAGCAGCTTGGACTTGCGGGAGGAGGTTCAGTTCTTC

J gene: TRBJ2-5
clone size: .
D gene: .
V gene: TRBV7-9
CDR3 protein: CASSLAAATKTQYF
CDR3 DNA: TGTGCCAGCAGCTTAGCGGCAGCGACGAAGACCCAGTACTTC

J gene: TRBJ2-1
clone size: once
D gene: TRBD2
V gene: TRBV18
CDR3 protein: CASSPPGLAGGNEQFF
CDR3 DNA: TGTGCCAGCTCACCACCGGGACTAGCGGGGGGCAATGAGCAGTTCTTC

J gene: TRBJ2-2
clone size: .
D gene: .
V gene: TRBV9
CDR3 protein: CASSGRGGELFF
CDR3 DNA: TGTGCCAGCAGCGGTAGGGGCGGGGAGCTGTTTTTT

J gene: TRBJ1-2
clone size: once
D gene: TRBD1
V gene: TRBV6-1
CDR3 protein: CASSEALFGTGDYGYTF
CDR3 DNA: TGTGCCAGCAGTGAAGCGCTTTTCGGGACAGGGGACTATGGCTACACCTTC

J gene: TRBJ2-7
clone size: once
D gene: TRBD1
V gene: TRBV2
CDR3 protein: CASNRQGPEEQYF
CDR3 DNA: TGTGCCAGCAACCGACAGGGGCCCGAGGAGCAGTACTTC

J gene: TRBJ1-4
clone size: .
D gene: .
V gene: TRBV6-1
CDR3 protein: CASKEQATNEKLFF
CDR3 DNA: TGTGCCAGCAAGGAACAGGCAACTAATGAAAAACTGTTTTTT

J gene: TRBJ1-4
clone size: .
D gene: TRBD1
V gene: TRBV5-1
CDR3 protein: CASSLAGTGREKLFF
CDR3 DNA: TGCGCCAGCAGCTTGGCCGGGACAGGGAGAGAAAAACTGTTTTTT

J gene: TRBJ2-7
clone size: .
D gene: TRBD2
V gene: TRBV18
CDR3 protein: CASSPRLAGEPREQYF
CDR3 DNA: TGTGCCAGCTCACCACGACTAGCGGGGGAGCCGAGGGAGCAGTACTTC

J gene: TRBJ1-1
clone size: once
D gene: TRBD1
V gene: TRBV30
CDR3 protein: CAWSVRIARGRPGTEAFF
CDR3 DNA: TGTGCCTGGAGTGTACGAATCGCCAGGGGGCGACCTGGCACTGAAGCTTTCTTT

J gene: TRBJ1-2
clone size: .
D gene: TRBD1
V gene: TRBV7-8
CDR3 protein: CASSSGDRGYYGYTF
CDR3 DNA: TGTGCCAGCAGCTCAGGGGACAGGGGGTACTATGGCTACACCTTC

J gene: TRBJ2-5
clone size: .
D gene: TRBD2
V gene: TRBV4-1
CDR3 protein: CASSQEGSTSGRETQYF
CDR3 DNA: TGCGCCAGCAGCCAAGAGGGAAGCACTAGCGGGAGAGAGACCCAGTACTTC

J gene: TRBJ2-7
clone size: .
D gene: .
V gene: TRBV6-5
CDR3 protein: CASSYRRQGNYEQYF
CDR3 DNA: TGTGCCAGCAGTTACAGGCGGCAGGGGAACTACGAGCAGTACTTC

J gene: TRBJ2-7
clone size: .
D gene: TRBD2
V gene: TRBV2
CDR3 protein: CASYLAGGSFEQYF
CDR3 DNA: TGTGCCAGCTACCTAGCGGGGGGTAGTTTCGAGCAGTACTTC

J gene: TRBJ2-7
clone size: .
D gene: TRBD1
V gene: TRBV19
CDR3 protein: CASSISGTGGYEQYF
CDR3 DNA: TGTGCCAGTAGTATCTCCGGGACAGGGGGCTACGAGCAGTACTTC

J gene: TRBJ2-5
clone size: .
D gene: TRBD1
V gene: TRBV19
CDR3 protein: CASSKRQGVETQYF
CDR3 DNA: TGTGCCAGTAGTAAACGACAGGGTGTGGAGACCCAGTACTTC

J gene: TRBJ1-1
clone size: .
D gene: TRBD1
V gene: TRBV5-1
CDR3 protein: CASSLVSTGGPGTEAFF
CDR3 DNA: TGCGCCAGCAGCTTGGTTTCGACAGGGGGCCCGGGAACTGAAGCTTTCTTT

J gene: TRBJ1-6
clone size: .
D gene: TRBD1
V gene: TRBV7-9
CDR3 protein: CASSTGQGNSPLHF
CDR3 DNA: TGTGCCAGCAGCACCGGACAGGGAAATTCACCCCTCCACTTT

J gene: TRBJ2-7
clone size: once
D gene: TRBD1
V gene: TRBV6-6
CDR3 protein: CASSYSRGQGYEQYF
CDR3 DNA: TGTGCCAGCAGTTACTCGAGGGGACAGGGGTACGAGCAGTACTTC

J gene: TRBJ1-2
clone size: .
D gene: TRBD1
V gene: TRBV7-2
CDR3 protein: CASSFRISGQGDGYTF
CDR3 DNA: TGTGCCAGCAGCTTTCGAATAAGCGGACAGGGCGACGGCTACACCTTC

J gene: TRBJ2-1
clone size: .
D gene: .
V gene: TRBV15
CDR3 protein: CATSRSNRAGYNEQFF
CDR3 DNA: TGTGCCACCAGCAGATCCAACAGGGCCGGCTACAATGAGCAGTTCTTC

J gene: TRBJ2-3
clone size: .
D gene: .
V gene: TRBV14
CDR3 protein: CASSQGATDTQYF
CDR3 DNA: TGTGCCAGCAGCCAGGGAGCCACAGATACGCAGTATTTT

J gene: TRBJ2-5
clone size: .
D gene: TRBD1
V gene: TRBV6-1
CDR3 protein: CASWDSDKETQYF
CDR3 DNA: TGTGCCAGTTGGGACAGCGATAAAGAGACCCAGTACTTC

J gene: TRBJ2-2
clone size: .
D gene: TRBD2
V gene: TRBV27
CDR3 protein: CASSPAGGAGELFF
CDR3 DNA: TGTGCCAGCAGCCCAGCGGGGGGGGCCGGGGAGCTGTTTTTT

J gene: TRBJ1-1
clone size: .
D gene: .
V gene: TRBV2
CDR3 protein: CASNFGRMNTEAFF
CDR3 DNA: TGTGCCAGCAATTTTGGCAGGATGAACACTGAAGCTTTCTTT

J gene: TRBJ1-4
clone size: .
D gene: TRBD1
V gene: TRBV18
CDR3 protein: CASSQQGAQEKLFF
CDR3 DNA: TGTGCCAGCTCTCAACAGGGGGCGCAAGAAAAACTGTTTTTT

J gene: TRBJ1-1
clone size: .
D gene: .
V gene: TRBV19
CDR3 protein: CASISTTRNTEAFF
CDR3 DNA: TGTGCCAGTATCTCGACAACTAGGAACACTGAAGCTTTCTTT

J gene: TRBJ1-6
clone size: .
D gene: .
V gene: TRBV18
CDR3 protein: CASSPIGVRGRTNSPLHF
CDR3 DNA: TGTGCCAGCTCACCAATTGGGGTGCGCGGGCGAACCAATTCACCCCTCCACTTT

J gene: TRBJ1-2
clone size: .
D gene: .
V gene: TRBV25-1
CDR3 protein: CASGDQGNYGYTF
CDR3 DNA: TGTGCCAGCGGTGACCAGGGAAACTATGGCTACACCTTC

J gene: TRBJ1-1
clone size: .
D gene: .
V gene: TRBV4-3
CDR3 protein: CASSQDRSTEAFF
CDR3 DNA: TGCGCCAGCAGCCAAGATCGTTCCACTGAAGCTTTCTTT

J gene: TRBJ2-7
clone size: once
D gene: TRBD1
V gene: TRBV9
CDR3 protein: CASSVYPDRAYEQYF
CDR3 DNA: TGTGCCAGCAGCGTATATCCGGACAGGGCGTACGAGCAGTACTTC

J gene: TRBJ1-5
clone size: .
D gene: .
V gene: TRBV6-5
CDR3 protein: CASSSMRGENQPQHF
CDR3 DNA: TGTGCCAGCAGTTCTATGCGGGGTGAAAATCAGCCCCAGCATTTT

J gene: TRBJ2-5
clone size: .
D gene: TRBD1
V gene: TRBV27
CDR3 protein: CASGRDRGETQYF
CDR3 DNA: TGTGCCAGCGGGCGGGACAGGGGTGAGACCCAGTACTTC

J gene: TRBJ2-5
clone size: .
D gene: TRBD1
V gene: TRBV4-1
CDR3 protein: CASSHFDRGEQETQYF
CDR3 DNA: TGCGCCAGCAGCCACTTCGACAGGGGTGAGCAAGAGACCCAGTACTTC

J gene: TRBJ2-7
clone size: .
D gene: TRBD2
V gene: TRBV6-6
CDR3 protein: CASTRGVAGSYEQYF
CDR3 DNA: TGTGCCAGCACTCGAGGGGTAGCGGGCTCCTACGAGCAGTACTTC

J gene: TRBJ1-5
clone size: .
D gene: TRBD1
V gene: TRBV30
CDR3 protein: CAWTVGQGNQPQHF
CDR3 DNA: TGTGCCTGGACCGTGGGACAGGGAAATCAGCCCCAGCATTTT

J gene: TRBJ1-2
clone size: .
D gene: TRBD1
V gene: TRBV15
CDR3 protein: CATRKLRGLETYGYTF
CDR3 DNA: TGTGCCACCCGAAAACTTAGGGGGCTCGAGACGTATGGCTACACCTTC